This note documents a single TCR beta chain sequence. Its antigen is still unknown. This sample is drawn from a study of T cell responses to AZD1222 COVID-19 vaccine. General study findings and limits: Only after the peak T cell response were repertoires sampled. Females made up more of the donors, who were largely white British, and clonal diversity may have come out too low. Regions 160-218 and 743-854 held dominance among vaccine-associated CD4 TCRs, which spanned spike.

CDR3 length: 13 residues. Deletions cut 5 bases from V and 8 bases from J, with 10 bases between. Germline V lookup: CDR1 WSHSY, CDR2 SAAADI. The method was immunoSEQ multiplex PCR; TCRdb's version includes in-frame clones alone and lacks a portion of them. The sample contains 150,000 to 200,000 clones, just under 90% of which appear only once. The specimen comprised peripheral blood, sampled 28 days after the second dose of the MenACWY control vaccine. This clonotype originated in an adult who received the MenACWY meningococcal vaccine as a control. The chain carries TRBV10-2 and TRBJ1-6; D gene ambiguous. The CDR3 DNA sequence: TGCGCCAGCAGTCGGACGGCGGATTCACCCCTCCACTTT. Protein sequence: CASSRTADSPLHF.